The 5 T cell receptor beta chains below all came from one sample that was sequenced in a study of blood T cell repertoires in COVID-19. Sequencing used immunoSEQ multiplex PCR; TCRdb keeps in-frame clones, though not all of them. The sample holds hundreds of thousands of clones, roughly nine tenths seen once. Sequenced sample: peripheral blood. These receptors originate from a man in his forties with acute or convalescent COVID-19.

This clone was observed once. The chain joins TRBV29-1 to TRBJ2-1, with 9 nucleotides matching TRBD2. This CDR3 spans 14 amino acids. J gave up 6 bases and V 3 bases, and 6 bases lay outside the gene matches. The germline CDR1 and CDR2 sequences are SQVTM and ANQGSEA. CDR3 protein: CSVDSSGTFNEQFF. Written as DNA, the CDR3 is TGCAGCGTTGACTCTAGCGGGACTTTCAATGAGCAGTTCTTC.

This clone was recorded once. The V gene is TRBV27, the J gene TRBJ2-1; the D is unclear. CDR1 is MNHEY, CDR2 SMNVEV, per germline (reference sequence). The CDR3 length is 13 residues. The V gene lost 6 bases and the J gene lost 0 bases, with 6 bases spanning the gap. This CDR3 is CASSRSSYNEQFF. The CDR3 bases are TGTGCCAGCAGCCGGAGCTCCTACAATGAGCAGTTCTTC.

CDR3 sequence reads: CASSLSSGNEQYF. The CDR3 nucleotides read TGTGCCAGCAGCTTGTCTTCGGGGAACGAGCAGTACTTC. The chain is built from TRBV5-8 and TRBJ2-7, with D perhaps matching TRBD2 (5 bases). CDR1 is SGHTS, CDR2 YDEGEE, per germline. The CDR3 consists of 13 residues. V dropped 1 base and J dropped 5 bases, with 10 bases sitting between them.

The genes are TRBV29-1 and TRBJ1-2; D might be TRBD1 (6 bases). The CDR3 loop spans 14 amino acids. Germline-derived CDR1 and CDR2 are SQVTM and ANQGSEA. The ends were cut back, 7 bases at V and 1 base at J, with 16 bases in the middle. CDR3 region: CSETRDMRNYGYTF. The CDR3 coding sequence is TGCAGCGAAACGAGGGACATGCGTAACTATGGCTACACCTTC. The full variable domain, completed using reference TRBV29-1 and TRBJ1-2, is SAVISQKPSRDICQRGTSLTIQCQVDSQVTMMFWYRQQPGQSLTLIATANQGSEATYESGFVIDKFPISRPNLTFSTLTVSNMSPEDSSIYLCSETRDMRNYGYTFGSGTRLTVV.

Comments on this clone: A read error is possible here, since a much larger clone lies one base away. The identical CDR3 is also encoded by other nucleotide sequences in the sample. The V call is TRBV9, the J call TRBJ2-5; D gene unclear. V dropped 2 bases and J dropped 1 base, with 6 bases sitting between them. Germline V lookup: CDR1 SGDLS, CDR2 YYNGEE. The CDR3 has 13 residues. CDR3 amino acids: CASSVTGQETQYF. DNA of the CDR3: TGTGCCAGCAGCGTGACGGGCCAAGAGACCCAGTACTTC.